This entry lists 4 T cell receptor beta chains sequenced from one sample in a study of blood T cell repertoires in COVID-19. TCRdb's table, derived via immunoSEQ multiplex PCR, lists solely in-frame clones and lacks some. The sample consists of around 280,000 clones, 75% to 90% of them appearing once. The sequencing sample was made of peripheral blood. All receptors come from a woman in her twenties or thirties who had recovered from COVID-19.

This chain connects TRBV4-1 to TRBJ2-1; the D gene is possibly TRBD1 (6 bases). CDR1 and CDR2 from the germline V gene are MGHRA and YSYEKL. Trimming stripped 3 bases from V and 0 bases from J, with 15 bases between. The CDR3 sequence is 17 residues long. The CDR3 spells CASSHAAGTSSYNEQFF. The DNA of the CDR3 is TGCGCCAGCAGCCATGCCGCCGGGACAAGCTCCTACAATGAGCAGTTCTTC.

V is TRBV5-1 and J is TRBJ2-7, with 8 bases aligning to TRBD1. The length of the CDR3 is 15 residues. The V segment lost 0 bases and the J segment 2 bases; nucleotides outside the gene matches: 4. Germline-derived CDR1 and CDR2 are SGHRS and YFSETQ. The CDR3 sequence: CASSLGTGRTYEQYF. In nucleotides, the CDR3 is TGCGCCAGCAGCTTGGGGACAGGGCGGACCTACGAGCAGTACTTC.

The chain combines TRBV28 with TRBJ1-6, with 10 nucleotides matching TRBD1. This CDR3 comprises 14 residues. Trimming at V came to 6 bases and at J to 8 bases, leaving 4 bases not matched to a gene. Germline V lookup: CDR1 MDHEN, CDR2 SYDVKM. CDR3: CASRGGTGDSPLHF. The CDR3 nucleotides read TGTGCCAGCAGGGGGGGGACAGGGGATTCACCCCTCCACTTT. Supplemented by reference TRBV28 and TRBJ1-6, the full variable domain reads DVKVTQSSRYLVKRTGEKVFLECVQDMDHENMFWYRQDPGLGLRLIYFSYDVKMKEKGDIPEGYSVSREKKERFSLILESASTNQTSMYLCASRGGTGDSPLHFGNGTRLTVT.

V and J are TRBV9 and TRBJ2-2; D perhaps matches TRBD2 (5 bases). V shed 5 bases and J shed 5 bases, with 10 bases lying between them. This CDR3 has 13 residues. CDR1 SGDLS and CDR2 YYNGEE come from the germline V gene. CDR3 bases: TGTGCCAGCAGTGGTACTAGGACCGGGGAGCTGTTTTTT. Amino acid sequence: CASSGTRTGELFF.